Listed below are T cell receptor beta chains from one sample, sequenced in a study of CD4 T cells in relation to SARS-CoV-2 and coronaviruses. What these receptors recognize is not known. Only in-frame clones appear in the TCRdb table, and some are missing; sequencing was by immunoSEQ multiplex PCR. Of 15,000 to 25,000 clones listed, 75% to 85% were seen once; the top ten hold over 20%. Sequenced: CD4+ T cells from PBMCs, cultured in vitro. The source is a human donor in good health. CDR3s include the opening cysteine and the closing phenylalanine or tryptophan. A D gene is named only where the DNA matches it firmly. Size tells how often a clone was seen (once, few, many) or the class of an expanded clone, and some rows leave it out.

clone_size	v_call	j_call	d_call	cdr3_nt	cdr3_aa
NA	TRBV10-3	TRBJ2-5	TRBD2	TGTGCCATCAGTGAGTCGAGACTAGCGGGGTCACAAGAGACCCAGTACTTC	CAISESRLAGSQETQYF
NA	TRBV6-5	TRBJ1-6	TRBD1	TGTGCCAGCAGTTACCGACAGGGACACGCCTCACCCCTCCACTTT	CASSYRQGHASPLHF
NA	TRBV7-9	TRBJ2-1	TRBD1	TGTGCCAGCAGCTACACAGACAGGGGCTCCTACAATGAGCAGTTCTTC	CASSYTDRGSYNEQFF
NA	TRBV5-1	TRBJ2-5	NA	TGCGCCAGCAGCTGGACGGGTCAAAACCTAGAGACCCAGTACTTC	CASSWTGQNLETQYF
NA	TRBV4-3	TRBJ1-4	TRBD1	TGCGCCAGCAGCCTCAGGACAGGGGTGGATAAACTGTTTTTT	CASSLRTGVDKLFF
NA	TRBV27	TRBJ1-6	TRBD1	TGTGCCAGCAGCCGTACAGGGGCAGGGAATTCACCCCTCCACTTT	CASSRTGAGNSPLHF
NA	TRBV30	TRBJ2-7	NA	TGTGCCTGGAGTGTTGACCTCTACGAGCAGTACTTC	CAWSVDLYEQYF
NA	TRBV7-9	TRBJ2-3	NA	TGTGCCAGCAGCTTTTCCCTCAGGGACCCAAGGCAGTATTTT	CASSFSLRDPRQYF
NA	TRBV7-9	TRBJ2-3	TRBD2	TGTGCCAGCACCCCAGGGGCGGGGGGGCTTGGGACAGATACGCAGTATTTT	CASTPGAGGLGTDTQYF
NA	TRBV3-1/TRBV3-2	TRBJ1-5	NA	TGTGCCAGCAGCCAAGACCTACCGGGGGCGTCTAGTCAGCCCCAGCATTTT	CASSQDLPGASSQPQHF
once	TRBV9	TRBJ2-1	NA	TGTGCCAGCAGCGTAGGGGCTAGCTCTTTCTTCGATGAGCAGTTCTTC	CASSVGASSFFDEQFF
NA	TRBV2	TRBJ2-5	TRBD2	TGTGCCAGCAGTCGCCGGACTAGCGGGAGGACGGAGACCCAGTACTTC	CASSRRTSGRTETQYF
medium-sized	TRBV6-5	TRBJ2-7	TRBD1	TGTGCCAGCAGTTTGGGACAGGGAATCTACGAGCAGTACTTC	CASSLGQGIYEQYF
NA	TRBV7-2	TRBJ1-2	TRBD1	TGTGCCAGCAGCCCCGGACAGGGAGGCGGCTACACCTTC	CASSPGQGGGYTF
NA	TRBV21-1	TRBJ2-1	NA	TGTGCCAGCAGCGGGGGACGCCCAAACAATGAGCAGTTCTTC	CASSGGRPNNEQFF
NA	TRBV3-1/TRBV3-2	TRBJ2-7	NA	TGTGCCAGCAGCCAACCCGATCACCAGGCGGTGTACTTC	CASSQPDHQAVYF
NA	TRBV25-1	TRBJ2-5	TRBD1	TGTGCCAGCACTGACGGGACAGGGGCCCCTCAAGAGACCCAGTACTTC	CASTDGTGAPQETQYF
NA	TRBV3-1/TRBV3-2	TRBJ2-2	NA	TGTGCCAGCAGCCAAGTTGACAGGTCCGGGGAGCTGTTTTTT	CASSQVDRSGELFF
NA	TRBV19	TRBJ1-3	TRBD1	TGTGCCAGTACTCAGCAGGGGGCGACGGGAAACACCATATATTTT	CASTQQGATGNTIYF
NA	TRBV29-1	TRBJ1-2	NA	TGCAGCGTTGTGACTGGGGGGTGGAGTGGCTACACCTTC	CSVVTGGWSGYTF
NA	TRBV6-5	TRBJ1-5	TRBD1	TGTGCCAGCAGGCGGGGACAGCCACAGCCCCAGCATTTT	CASRRGQPQPQHF
NA	TRBV11-2	TRBJ2-3	NA	TGTGCCAGCAGCTTTAGCGCGACGTACACAGATACGCAGTATTTT	CASSFSATYTDTQYF
once	TRBV4-1	TRBJ2-1	NA	TGCGCCAGCAGCTGGGGGCCGGCAGGCCTCAATGAGCAGTTCTTC	CASSWGPAGLNEQFF
NA	TRBV9	TRBJ2-2	NA	TGTGCCAGCAGCATCCGGGCCGAGAACACCGGGGAGCTGTTTTTT	CASSIRAENTGELFF
few	TRBV6-5	TRBJ1-3	NA	TGTGCCAGCACCTGGGAAGCTGGAAACACCATATATTTT	CASTWEAGNTIYF
few	TRBV2	TRBJ1-3	NA	TGTGCCAGCAGCCAGGTGACATCTGGAAACACCATATATTTT	CASSQVTSGNTIYF
NA	TRBV7-6	TRBJ1-1	NA	TGTGCCAGCAGCACCGGGCCTCGAAGGGGGACTGAAGCTTTCTTT	CASSTGPRRGTEAFF
NA	TRBV5-4	TRBJ2-1	NA	TGTGCCAGCAGCTTGCGCGCAAGTTTTTTCGATGAGCAGTTCTTC	CASSLRASFFDEQFF
NA	TRBV10-3	TRBJ1-1	NA	TGTGCCATCAGTGACAGGGGCAATGAAGCTTTCTTT	CAISDRGNEAFF
NA	TRBV5-5	TRBJ1-2	NA	TGTGCCAGCAGCTTGGAGGGCGGCTATGGCTACACCTTC	CASSLEGGYGYTF
NA	TRBV21-1	TRBJ2-7	NA	TGTGCCAGCAGCAAAGGGCATAGGGCCTACGAGCAGTACTTC	CASSKGHRAYEQYF
NA	TRBV21-1	TRBJ1-5	NA	TGTGCCAGCAGCAAAGGGGTTCCACCGGATCAGCCCCAGCATTTT	CASSKGVPPDQPQHF
NA	TRBV4-3	TRBJ1-3	TRBD1	TGCGCCAGCAGCCAGCAACAGGGGGTTGGTGGAAACACCATATATTTT	CASSQQQGVGGNTIYF
medium-sized	TRBV27	TRBJ1-6	TRBD1	TGTGCCAGCAGGTGGACAGGGGGCGCGTATAATTCACCCCTCCACTTT	CASRWTGGAYNSPLHF
NA	TRBV27	TRBJ2-7	NA	TGTGCCAGCAGGCCCGGTCCGGGCGGATACGAGCAGTACTTC	CASRPGPGGYEQYF
few	TRBV7-8	TRBJ1-1	TRBD1	TGTGCCAGCAGCTTAGCCGGGACAGGGAGGCTTAGGACTGAAGCTTTCTTT	CASSLAGTGRLRTEAFF
once	TRBV18	TRBJ2-7	TRBD2	TGTGCCAGCTCACCGTCCGGGACTAGTTCAGCTTTCGAGCAGTACTTC	CASSPSGTSSAFEQYF
NA	TRBV19	TRBJ1-1	TRBD1	TGTGCCAGTAGTATTCAGGGGGTGGGTACTGAAGCTTTCTTT	CASSIQGVGTEAFF
NA	TRBV29-1	TRBJ2-1	NA	TGCAGCGTCCTTCTGACTTCTTACAATGAGCAGTTCTTC	CSVLLTSYNEQFF
NA	TRBV19	TRBJ1-1	NA	TGTGCCAGTAGTGGCACCGGGGAATTTAAAATGAACACTGAAGCTTTCTTT	CASSGTGEFKMNTEAFF
NA	TRBV11-3	TRBJ2-3	NA	TGTGCCAGCAGCTTCTCGGGGACAGATACGCAGTATTTT	CASSFSGTDTQYF
NA	TRBV7-2	TRBJ1-4	TRBD1	TGTGCCAGCAGCTTCCAGGGGGCCGGCGAAAAACTGTTTTTT	CASSFQGAGEKLFF
NA	TRBV19	TRBJ2-3	TRBD2	TGTGCCAGTAGTATAGCGGCGAGCGGGAATTCAGATACGCAGTATTTT	CASSIAASGNSDTQYF
NA	TRBV7-8	TRBJ2-7	NA	TGTGCCAGCAGCTTAGGTTTGGATTACGAGCAGTACTTC	CASSLGLDYEQYF